Shown below are 32 T cell receptor beta chains from a single sample sequenced in a study of T cells in tumors after PD-1 blockade. The table came from immunoSEQ multiplex PCR; TCRdb's copy has only in-frame clones and leaves some out. Here the sample spans around 34,000 clones, approximately 73% being singletons. This specimen consisted of PBMCs, obtained after anti-PD-1 treatment. These receptors came from a human donor with basal cell carcinoma.

As to this clone: An end of the junction does not agree with germline; a read error may underlie this. The genes are TRBV12-5 and TRBJ2-3; weak D call: TRBD2 (7 bases). Germline CDR1 LGHNT, CDR2 FRNRAP. CDR3 length: 17 amino acids. CDR3: CACGLVRGGGGGDTQYF. The DNA for the CDR3 is TGTGCTTGTGGTTTGGTAAGGGGGGGCGGGGGAGGGGATACGCAGTATTTT.

The gene calls are TRBV24-1 and TRBJ2-1; D possibly matches TRBD1 or TRBD2 (6 bases each). V lost 4 bases, J lost 5 bases, and 17 bases lay in between. This CDR3 is built from 16 residues. The germline V gene has CDR1 KGHDR and CDR2 SFDVKD. The CDR3 DNA reads TGTGCCACCAGTGAAGGGGGAGGCCCTCCAGACAATGAGCAGTTCTTC. Translation: CATSEGGGPPDNEQFF.

This rearrangement joins TRBV11-3 to TRBJ2-3; D is undetermined. The CDR3 consists of 14 residues. From germline, CDR1 is SGHNT and CDR2 YENEEA. V was clipped by 4 bases and J by 0 bases, with 8 bases between them. The CDR3 protein is CASSSGVSTDTQYF. The CDR3 DNA sequence: TGTGCCAGCAGCTCGGGTGTGAGCACAGATACGCAGTATTTT. The whole variable domain, filled in from reference TRBV11-3 and TRBJ2-3, reads EAGVVQSPRYKIIEKKQPVAFWCNPISGHNTLYWYLQNLGQGPELLIRYENEEAVDDSQLPKDRFSAERLKGVDSTLKIQPAELGDSAVYLCASSSGVSTDTQYFGPGTRLTVL.

This clone came up a few times. This chain joins TRBV9 and TRBJ1-6; D not certain. The CDR3 length is 15 residues. Trimming cost V 4 bases and J 9 bases, with 17 bases left between them. The germline CDR1 and CDR2 sequences are SGDLS and YYNGEE. This chain's CDR3 is CASSPWTIAGSPLHF. As DNA, the CDR3 is TGTGCCAGCAGCCCCTGGACTATCGCCGGTTCACCCCTCCACTTT.

The CDR3 nucleotides read TGTGCCAGTAGTATAGGTGGGAGTCGGGGTGAGCAGTACTTC. Translating it yields CASSIGGSRGEQYF. This chain links TRBV19 with TRBJ2-7, with a possible D match to TRBD2 (5 bases). Germline CDR1 LNHDA, CDR2 SQIVND (reference sequence). The CDR3 loop spans 14 amino acids. The V gene lost 1 base and the J gene lost 7 bases, with 14 bases spanning the gap.

The V and J genes are TRBV7-2 and TRBJ1-1; tentatively, D is TRBD1 (5 bases). Germline loops: CDR1 SGHTA, CDR2 FQGNSA. The CDR3 loop spans 17 amino acids. Trimming removed 7 bases at V and 0 bases at J, with 21 bases between. CDR3 bases: TGTGCCAGCATCCGGGGGTGGGCCTCGACAGTGAACACTGAAGCTTTCTTT. Protein product: CASIRGWASTVNTEAFF.

This sequence joins TRBV15 and TRBJ1-3; the D is unclear. Germline lookup yields CDR1 LNHNV and CDR2 YYDKDF (reference sequence). CDR3 size: 16 residues. V was shortened by 0 bases and J by 0 bases, with 9 bases between the two germline ends. CDR3 nucleotide sequence: TGTGCCACCAGCAGAGATCAGAGGCTCTCTGGAAACACCATATATTTT. Protein sequence: CATSRDQRLSGNTIYF.

A few counts support this clone. The V and J genes are TRBV18 and TRBJ2-3; 9 bases match TRBD2. This CDR3 is 14 amino acids long. The V and J ends lost 6 bases and 2 bases, in that order; junction bases with no gene match: 3. The germline V gene has CDR1 KGHSH and CDR2 LQKENI. As DNA, the CDR3 is TGTGCCAGCTCCCTAGCGGGGTCCACAGATACGCAGTATTTT. Translated: CASSLAGSTDTQYF.

The gene calls are TRBV5-6 and TRBJ2-7; 10 bases are shared with TRBD1. The V gene end was trimmed by 6 bases and the J gene end by 3 bases; junction bases not matched to a gene: 6. Germline values: CDR1 SGHDT, CDR2 YYEEEE. The CDR3 covers 14 residues. CDR3 residues: CASKRTGGGYEQYF. CDR3 DNA sequence: TGTGCCAGCAAGAGGACAGGGGGAGGCTACGAGCAGTACTTC.

The chain couples TRBV7-9 to TRBJ1-6, with 9 bases identical to TRBD1. The trim removed 4 bases at V and 9 bases at J, leaving 4 bases unmatched. This CDR3 contains 14 residues. The germline gives CDR1 SEHNR, CDR2 FQNEAQ (reference sequence). CDR3 region: CASSWGGQGSPLHF. DNA of the CDR3: TGTGCCAGCAGCTGGGGGGGACAGGGTTCACCCCTCCACTTT.

This clone showed up just once. The rearrangement uses TRBV20-1 and TRBJ2-3; D remains unclear. The CDR3 sequence is 11 residues long. CDR1 DFQATT and CDR2 SNEGSKA come from the germline V gene (reference sequence). V was pared by 6 bases and J by 5 bases, with 9 bases between. The CDR3 DNA sequence: TGCAGTGCGGGGATTAAAGATACGCAGTATTTT. It codes for CSAGIKDTQYF.

The gene calls are TRBV7-8 and TRBJ2-1, with no clear D. The CDR3 consists of 13 residues. The germline V and J ends were trimmed by 1 base and 0 bases, with 1 base remaining between them. Germline CDR1 and CDR2: SGHVS and FQNEAQ. Written as DNA, the CDR3 is TGTGCCAGCAGCTTAGGCTCCTACAATGAGCAGTTCTTC. This codes for CASSLGSYNEQFF.

The gene calls are TRBV7-2 and TRBJ2-2, with D possibly TRBD1 on 5 matching bases. Between the trimmed V and J ends, which lost 4 bases and 6 bases, there was a span of 21 bases. CDR1 and CDR2 from the germline V gene are SGHTA and FQGNSA. The CDR3 runs to 17 residues. The CDR3 spells CASSYTGHAQGSGELFF. In nucleotides, the CDR3 is TGTGCCAGCAGCTACACCGGACACGCCCAGGGATCCGGGGAGCTGTTTTTT.

This chain connects TRBV4-3 to TRBJ2-2, with a weak D call TRBD2 (6 bases). The germline CDR1 and CDR2 sequences are LGHNA and YSLEER. V lost 1 base, J lost 0 bases, and 9 bases lay in between. CDR3 size: 16 residues. CDR3 sequence: CASSQGGGANTGELFF. In DNA form, the CDR3 reads TGCGCCAGCAGCCAAGGCGGAGGGGCGAACACCGGGGAGCTGTTTTTT.

The rearrangement joins TRBV30 to TRBJ2-3; weak D call: TRBD2 (7 bases). Deletions cut 5 bases from V and 3 bases from J, with 18 bases between. Germline V lookup: CDR1 GTSNPN, CDR2 SVGIG (reference sequence). The CDR3 runs 15 residues. CDR3 in DNA: TGTGCCTGGGGGGCGGGGGCCGGTAGTACAGATACGCAGTATTTT. Protein: CAWGAGAGSTDTQYF. Complete variable domain (other parts from reference TRBV30 and TRBJ2-3): SQTIHQWPATLVQPVGSPLSLECTVEGTSNPNLYWYRQAAGRGLQLLFYSVGIGQISSEVPQNLSASRPQDRQFILSSKKLLLSDSGFYLCAWGAGAGSTDTQYFGPGTRLTVL.

The rearrangement links TRBV19 to TRBJ2-3, with TRBD2 matching over 7 bases. The V gene's germline CDR1 is LNHDA and CDR2 SQIVND (reference sequence). V dropped 4 bases and J dropped 0; count of bases not matched to a gene: 4. This CDR3 is 15 amino acids long. The CDR3: CASSSLADSTDTQYF. The CDR3 nucleotides read TGTGCCAGTAGTAGTCTAGCGGACAGCACAGATACGCAGTATTTT.

The chain is built from TRBV6-2 or TRBV6-3 and TRBJ2-1; 9 nucleotides match TRBD2. The junction had 6 bases not matched to a gene; V was cut back by 5 bases and J by 1 base. This CDR3 region has 16 residues. Germline CDR1 reads MNHEY; CDR2 reads SVGEGT. As DNA, the CDR3 is TGTGCCAGCAGTCGGACTAGCGTGGGTTCCTACAATGAGCAGTTCTTC. The encoded protein is CASSRTSVGSYNEQFF.

The V call is TRBV7-9, the J call TRBJ2-7; unclear D gene. Germline V gene data show CDR1 as SEHNR and CDR2 as FQNEAQ (reference sequence). This CDR3 contains 14 residues. The V end lost 1 base, the J end lost 4 bases, and 11 bases lay between the germline ends. The DNA for the CDR3 is TGTGCCAGCAGCTTAGACGAACTCAGATACGAGCAGTACTTC. It translates to CASSLDELRYEQYF.

The chain couples TRBV5-4 to TRBJ1-6; D possibly corresponds to TRBD1 (6 bases). This CDR3 is built from 14 residues. CDR1 SGHNT and CDR2 YYREEE come from the germline V gene (reference sequence). V lost 1 base and J lost 7, with 9 bases in between. The CDR3 nucleotides read TGTGCCAGCAGCTTGCTGCAGGGGAATTCACCCCTCCACTTT. This encodes CASSLLQGNSPLHF.

This clone was seen once. The chain has TRBV5-1 and TRBJ1-3; TRBD1 might be the D (5 bases). Trimming cost V 3 bases and J 11 bases, with 15 bases left between them. CDR1 and CDR2 (germline): SGHRS, YFSETQ. There are 13 residues in the CDR3. This CDR3 is CASSWGTSDAIYF. CDR3 bases: TGCGCCAGCAGCTGGGGGACCTCGGATGCCATATATTTT.

CDR3 coding DNA: TGTGCCAGCAGCTTAGATTGGGCGGGGAGCTCCTACAATGAGCAGTTCTTC. It encodes CASSLDWAGSSYNEQFF. This chain connects TRBV11-3 to TRBJ2-1; tentative D call: TRBD2 (6 bases). The CDR3 is 17 residues long. The germline CDR1 and CDR2 sequences are SGHNT and YENEEA. With 0 bases removed from V and 0 bases from J, the gap between germline ends came to 12 bases.

This sequence joins TRBV27 and TRBJ1-5, with 8 bases identical to TRBD1. The germline V gene has CDR1 MNHEY and CDR2 SMNVEV (reference sequence). J was trimmed by 0 bases and V by 5 bases; bases with no gene match: 3. CDR3 length: 15 amino acids. CDR3 protein: CASSLTGDSNQPQHF. The CDR3 bases are TGTGCCAGCAGTCTGACAGGGGATAGCAATCAGCCCCAGCATTTT.

The rearrangement links TRBV2 to TRBJ2-5; D remains unclear. The CDR3 is made up of 14 amino acids. Germline V gives CDR1 SNHLY, CDR2 FYNNEI. Trimming took off 4 bases at V and 6 bases at J, with 15 bases between the two ends. The CDR3 is CASSVRQVKKTQYF. Here the CDR3 DNA reads TGTGCCAGCAGTGTTCGGCAGGTCAAGAAGACCCAGTACTTC.

This clone was recorded a few times. CDR3 bases: TGTGCCAGCAGCGTAGAGGGGACAACATACAATGAGCAGTTCTTC. Its translation: CASSVEGTTYNEQFF. The J gene is TRBJ2-1, the V gene TRBV9; weak D call: TRBD1 (6 bases). Deletions cut 0 bases from V and 4 bases from J, with 11 bases between. Germline V gene data show CDR1 as SGDLS and CDR2 as YYNGEE. The CDR3 loop spans 15 amino acids.

This rearrangement joins TRBV28 to TRBJ2-7, with no clear D. The V end was cut by 4 bases, the J end by 5 bases, with 9 bases between. The CDR3 loop spans 12 amino acids. Germline CDR1 and CDR2: MDHEN and SYDVKM. CDR3 DNA sequence: TGTGCCAGCAGTTCCCTTTTTAACGAGCAGTACTTC. This codes for CASSSLFNEQYF.

This chain joins TRBV19 and TRBJ1-4; TRBD1 agrees at 7 bases. V shed 10 bases, J shed 7 bases, and the junction held 9 bases outside the gene matches. Looked up from germline, CDR1 is LNHDA and CDR2 is SQIVND (reference sequence). The CDR3 has 13 residues. The CDR3 nucleotides are TGTGCCACTACCGGGACAGATGGTGAAAAACTGTTTTTT. Protein product: CATTGTDGEKLFF.

This sequence joins TRBV11-1 and TRBJ2-7; 9 bases map to TRBD1. The CDR3 totals 14 residues. Trimming cost V 4 bases and J 3 bases; bases outside gene matches: 4. CDR1 is SGHAT and CDR2 is FQDESV in the germline V gene (reference sequence). The chain's CDR3 is CASSSWTGDYEQYF. In DNA, the CDR3 is TGTGCCAGCAGCTCTTGGACAGGGGACTACGAGCAGTACTTC. Based on the CDR3 plus reference TRBV11-1 and TRBJ2-7, the full variable domain is EAEVAQSPRYKITEKSQAVAFWCDPISGHATLYWYRQILGQGPELLVQFQDESVVDDSQLPKDRFSAERLKGVDSTLKIQPAELGDSAMYLCASSSWTGDYEQYFGPGTRLTVT.

The chain uses TRBV19 and TRBJ2-3; 9 positions agree with TRBD2. The CDR3 runs 19 residues. CDR1 is LNHDA and CDR2 is SQIVND in the germline V gene (reference sequence). J was trimmed by 0 bases and V by 5 bases; bases with no gene match: 15. The CDR3 nucleotides read TGTGCCAGTAGTGGCGGGAGGGCCCGGGGCCGAGTTAGCACAGATACGCAGTATTTT. Translating it yields CASSGGRARGRVSTDTQYF.

CDR3 DNA sequence: TGCGCCAGCAGCTTGGCGGCGGGGGGCCGGGAGACCCAGTACTTC. This translates into CASSLAAGGRETQYF. The chain is built from TRBV5-1 and TRBJ2-5, with 8 bases fitting TRBD2. The V and J ends lost 0 bases and 5 bases, in that order; junction bases with no gene match: 6. Germline V CDR1 and CDR2: SGHRS, YFSETQ. The CDR3 sequence is 15 residues long.

For the CDR3, the DNA is TGTGCCAGCGGACCTGGAGCTAATGAAAAACTGTTTTTT. It yields the protein CASGPGANEKLFF. The V and J genes are TRBV28 and TRBJ1-4, with D hard to call. Germline values: CDR1 MDHEN, CDR2 SYDVKM. The CDR3 sequence is 13 residues long. V gave up 8 bases and J gave up 3 bases, with 10 bases separating them.

This clone appeared a few times. The J gene is TRBJ2-2, the V gene TRBV24-1; TRBD2 might be the D (6 bases). The CDR3 contains 14 residues. Germline-derived CDR1 and CDR2 are KGHDR and SFDVKD. Trimming removed 5 bases at V and 1 base at J, with 7 bases between. The CDR3 loop reads CATSGRENTGELFF. The CDR3 DNA reads TGTGCCACCAGTGGGCGGGAGAACACCGGGGAGCTGTTTTTT.

The rearrangement joins TRBV7-2 to TRBJ2-6, with D uncertain. Germline lookup yields CDR1 SGHTA and CDR2 FQGNSA. Deletions cut 5 bases from V and 0 bases from J, with 8 bases between. The CDR3 is 15 residues long. For the CDR3, the DNA is TGTGCCAGCAGCCCGGCTGGCTCTGGGGCCAACGTCCTGACTTTC. This gives the protein CASSPAGSGANVLTF.